One and the same sample provided the 13 T cell receptor beta chains below, sequenced in a study of long-term antiretroviral therapy in people with HIV. Investigators performed immunoSEQ version v3.0 at survey level. Data came from immunoSEQ multiplex PCR; TCRdb stores just in-frame clones and leaves some out. The table records about 43,000 clones, 86% of them present only once. The sample here was unsorted PBMCs, taken 0.1 years before starting antiretroviral therapy. The receptors originated from a woman in her forties or fifties with HIV.

The V call is TRBV7-8, the J call TRBJ2-1, with D possibly TRBD2 on 5 matching bases. V was trimmed by 5 bases and J by 7 bases, leaving 12 bases between them. The CDR3 has 13 residues. The germline V gene encodes CDR1 SGHVS and CDR2 FQNEAQ. The CDR3 DNA reads as TGTGCCAGCAGCCGAGCAAGGGAGAATGAGCAGTTCTTC. This gives the protein CASSRARENEQFF.

This chain connects TRBV4-3 to TRBJ2-4; D might be TRBD1 (6 bases). Germline-derived CDR1 and CDR2 are LGHNA and YSLEER. The CDR3 extends over 20 amino acids. The germline V and J ends were trimmed by 2 bases and 0 bases, with 23 bases remaining between them. The CDR3 nucleotides are TGCGCCAGCAGCCAACGCCGGGACAAGGATCCGGAGAGAGCCAAAAACATTCAGTACTTC. Translating gives CASSQRRDKDPERAKNIQYF.

V is TRBV5-1 and J is TRBJ2-5; 8 positions match TRBD1. Trimming cost V 4 bases and J 5 bases; bases outside gene matches: 7. The CDR3 is made up of 14 amino acids. The V gene's germline CDR1 is SGHRS and CDR2 YFSETQ. CDR3 coding DNA: TGCGCCAGCAGCCCCGACAGGGGAAGTGAGACCCAGTACTTC. Encoded protein: CASSPDRGSETQYF. The whole variable domain, filled in from reference TRBV5-1 and TRBJ2-5, reads KAGVTQTPRYLIKTRGQQVTLSCSPISGHRSVSWYQQTPGQGLQFLFEYFSETQRNKGNFPGRFSGRQFSNSRSEMNVSTLELGDSALYLCASSPDRGSETQYFGPGTRLLVL.

This sequence joins TRBV28 and TRBJ1-3; D remains unclear. This CDR3 is 17 amino acids long. The V gene lost 2 bases and the J gene lost 2 bases, with 16 bases spanning the gap. Germline values: CDR1 MDHEN, CDR2 SYDVKM. CDR3 DNA: TGTGCCAGCAGTTTACTCGGCGACGGGATAGCTGGAAACACCATATATTTT. Its translation: CASSLLGDGIAGNTIYF. Using reference TRBV28 and TRBJ1-3 for the parts outside the CDR3, the full variable domain is DVKVTQSSRYLVKRTGEKVFLECVQDMDHENMFWYRQDPGLGLRLIYFSYDVKMKEKGDIPEGYSVSREKKERFSLILESASTNQTSMYLCASSLLGDGIAGNTIYFGEGSWLTVV.

This clone appeared a single time. The chain couples TRBV30 to TRBJ2-3, with D uncertain. This CDR3 region has 13 residues. V gave up 1 base and J gave up 6 bases, with 11 bases separating them. The V gene's germline CDR1 is GTSNPN and CDR2 SVGIG (reference sequence). CDR3 nucleotides: TGTGCCTGGAGTGCCGTTGCCGCGGATACGCAGTATTTT. As protein: CAWSAVAADTQYF. Full variable domain (rest looked up from reference TRBV30 and TRBJ2-3): SQTIHQWPATLVQPVGSPLSLECTVEGTSNPNLYWYRQAAGRGLQLLFYSVGIGQISSEVPQNLSASRPQDRQFILSSKKLLLSDSGFYLCAWSAVAADTQYFGPGTRLTVL.

This sequence joins TRBV30 and TRBJ2-1; the D gene is possibly TRBD2 (6 bases). The CDR3 is made up of 13 amino acids. The germline V gene encodes CDR1 GTSNPN and CDR2 SVGIG (reference sequence). The V and J ends lost 2 bases and 3 bases respectively, with 8 bases between them. CDR3 protein: CAWSPSVYNEQFF. The DNA of the CDR3 is TGTGCCTGGAGTCCTAGCGTCTACAATGAGCAGTTCTTC.

The chain recombines TRBV29-1 with TRBJ2-1, with TRBD1 as a possible D gene (6 bases). The CDR3 length is 12 residues. CDR1 and CDR2 from the germline V gene are SQVTM and ANQGSEA. V lost 1 base and J 15 bases, leaving 16 bases between the germline ends. The DNA of the CDR3 is TGCAGCGTTGAAGGAGGGAAGGGGGATGCGTTCTTC. It translates to CSVEGGKGDAFF.

Regarding this clone: The junction differs from germline at one of its ends, possibly a read error. The rearrangement links TRBV5-1 to TRBJ2-7, with TRBD1 matching 9 bases. In germline, CDR1 is SGHRS, CDR2 YFSETQ. The CDR3 runs to 16 residues. In DNA form, the CDR3 reads TGCGCCAGCAGGTTGGGACAGGGAGTTTTCGCGGACGAGCAGTACTTC. Encoded protein: CASRLGQGVFADEQYF.

V is TRBV29-1 and J is TRBJ1-3, with unresolved D. The CDR3 is made up of 13 amino acids. Germline V gene data show CDR1 as SQVTM and CDR2 as ANQGSEA. Trimming cost V 4 bases and J 0 bases, with 7 bases left between them. This chain's CDR3 is CSVVVGSGNTIYF. CDR3 bases: TGCAGCGTTGTCGTTGGCTCTGGAAACACCATATATTTT.

The V call is TRBV5-4, the J call TRBJ1-1; D remains ambiguous. V shed 4 bases and J shed 7 bases, with 11 bases lying between them. The CDR3 contains 12 residues. In germline, CDR1 is SGHNT, CDR2 YYREEE (reference sequence). CDR3 amino acids: CASSVKRDEAFF. The CDR3 DNA is TGTGCCAGCAGCGTAAAAAGGGATGAAGCTTTCTTT.

This chain connects TRBV19 to TRBJ1-4; tentative D call: TRBD1 (5 bases). The CDR3 spans 14 residues. Germline V gene data show CDR1 as LNHDA and CDR2 as SQIVND (reference sequence). V was pared by 6 bases and J by 5 bases, with 13 bases between. For the CDR3, the DNA is TGTGCCAGTAGGAAACGGGACGGAAATGAAAAACTGTTTTTT. Protein product: CASRKRDGNEKLFF.

The rearrangement links TRBV11-2 to TRBJ1-1, with D possibly TRBD1 on 5 matching bases. Germline loops: CDR1 SGHAT, CDR2 FQNNGV. The CDR3 has 16 residues. The V end was cut by 6 bases, the J end by 0 bases, with 17 bases between. CDR3 coding DNA: TGTGCCAGCAGACCTGGGAGGGGCCTCATGAACACTGAAGCTTTCTTT. This translates into CASRPGRGLMNTEAFF.

The chain is built from TRBV18 and TRBJ2-5; 7 positions match TRBD2. The germline CDR1 and CDR2 sequences are KGHSH and LQKENI. The CDR3 has 13 amino acids. V was clipped by 3 bases and J by 5 bases; unmatched bases: 3. The CDR3 reads CASSPLGGETQYF. In DNA, the CDR3 is TGTGCCAGCTCACCGTTGGGAGGGGAGACCCAGTACTTC.